These 12 T cell receptor beta chains originate from one sample sequenced in a study of regulatory and conventional T cells in RAG deficiency. The assay was immunoSEQ multiplex PCR, and TCRdb's table has in-frame clones only and misses some. The repertoire holds around 37,000 clones, with 89% as singletons. These data were likewise used in another study, on regulatory T cells. This second study notes: The PCR used 52 TRBV and 13 TRBJ primers.

The sample consisted of CD8+ T cells sorted from blood. The receptors were gathered from a human donor in good health.

This clone was seen only once. This chain links TRBV5-1 with TRBJ2-7, with D uncertain. V gave up 0 bases and J gave up 4 bases, with 2 bases separating them. This CDR3 is 11 amino acids long. From germline, CDR1 is SGHRS and CDR2 YFSETQ. CDR3 coding DNA: TGCGCCAGCAGCTTGGATTACGAGCAGTACTTC. Amino acids: CASSLDYEQYF. Using reference TRBV5-1 and TRBJ2-7 for the parts outside the CDR3, the full variable domain is KAGVTQTPRYLIKTRGQQVTLSCSPISGHRSVSWYQQTPGQGLQFLFEYFSETQRNKGNFPGRFSGRQFSNSRSEMNVSTLELGDSALYLCASSLDYEQYFGPGTRLTVT.

The chain employs TRBV30 and TRBJ1-2, with TRBD1 matching 8 bases. Unmatched junction bases numbered 5, after V lost 3 bases and J lost 8 bases. Germline CDR1 GTSNPN, CDR2 SVGIG (reference sequence). This CDR3 has 12 amino acids. CDR3 nucleotide sequence: TGTGCCTGGAGGCAGGGGGCATTGGGCTACACCTTC. It specifies CAWRQGALGYTF.

This clone appeared a single time. V and J are TRBV21-1 and TRBJ2-7; the table names TRBD2, a call not compared with the DNA. TRBV21-1 is a pseudogene locus. The CDR3 extends over 16 amino acids. The CDR3 loop reads CASSKAVSGPSYEQYF. CDR3 coding DNA: TGTGCCAGCAGCAAAGCGGTAAGCGGGCCTTCATACGAGCAGTACTTC.

The chain is built from TRBV7-2 and TRBJ2-1; maybe TRBD2 (6 bases). The germline V gene has CDR1 SGHTA and CDR2 FQGNSA. Trimming shortened V by 5 bases and J by 10 bases, and 9 bases separated the two germline ends. The CDR3 length is 11 residues. The CDR3 is CASSRTSEQFF. CDR3 DNA sequence: TGTGCCAGCAGCCGCACTAGCGAGCAGTTCTTC.

The chain employs TRBV19 and TRBJ1-1; 7 bases map to TRBD1. Unmatched junction bases numbered 5, after V lost 6 bases and J lost 4 bases. This CDR3 is built from 13 residues. Germline-derived CDR1 and CDR2 are LNHDA and SQIVND (reference sequence). The CDR3 nucleotides read TGTGCCAGTAGCCAGGGGGAGGGCACTGAAGCTTTCTTT. It encodes CASSQGEGTEAFF. The whole variable domain, remainder taken from reference TRBV19 and TRBJ1-1, is DGGITQSPKYLFRKEGQNVTLSCEQNLNHDAMYWYRQDPGQGLRLIYYSQIVNDFQKGDIAEGYSVSREKKESFPLTVTSAQKNPTAFYLCASSQGEGTEAFFGQGTRLTVV.

The chain recombines TRBV6-5 with TRBJ2-1; tentatively, D is TRBD2 (5 bases). V lost 4 bases and J 9 bases, leaving 16 bases between the germline ends. Germline CDR1 MNHEY, CDR2 SVGAGI. The CDR3 contains 14 residues. The CDR3 coding sequence is TGTGCCAGCAGTTGGACTTCCCCGGCCGGTGAGCAGTTCTTC. Amino acids: CASSWTSPAGEQFF.

Regarding this clone: Other DNA sequences within the sample encode an identical CDR3. The chain has TRBV27 and TRBJ1-1, with 8 bases that match TRBD1. Germline V gives CDR1 MNHEY, CDR2 SMNVEV (reference sequence). The CDR3 has 14 residues. The ends lost 5 bases at V and 8 bases at J; junction bases unmatched: 10. This CDR3 reads CASSPGQGPPEAFF. In DNA form, the CDR3 reads TGTGCCAGCAGTCCTGGACAGGGCCCCCCAGAAGCTTTCTTT.

The chain links TRBV9 to TRBJ2-3; possible D gene TRBD1, 6 bases. The length of the CDR3 is 15 residues. V lost 3 bases to trimming and J lost 0 bases, with 11 bases between them. Germline CDR1 SGDLS, CDR2 YYNGEE. The CDR3 bases are TGTGCCAGCAGCGCCGGGACAACTAGCACAGATACGCAGTATTTT. This sequence encodes CASSAGTTSTDTQYF.

This chain links TRBV5-1 with TRBJ2-1, with D perhaps TRBD2 (6 bases). The CDR3 is 14 amino acids. CDR1 is SGHRS, CDR2 YFSETQ, per germline. Trimming removed 4 bases from V and 1 base from J, with 9 bases in between. The CDR3 bases are TGCGCCAGCAGCGGCCGGGGGTCCTACAATGAGCAGTTCTTC. Amino acid sequence: CASSGRGSYNEQFF.

V and J are TRBV7-9 and TRBJ1-6; maybe TRBD1 (6 bases). This CDR3 is 15 amino acids long. Per the germline V gene, CDR1 is SEHNR and CDR2 is FQNEAQ (reference sequence). V lost 5 bases and J lost 5, with 13 bases in between. CDR3 sequence reads: CASSLGGGHNSPLHF. The CDR3 nucleotides are TGTGCCAGCAGCCTCGGGGGGGGCCATAATTCACCCCTCCACTTT.

The CDR3 region is CASSTSGGAAGELFF. The CDR3 DNA reads TGTGCCAGCAGTACTAGCGGGGGGGCCGCCGGGGAGCTGTTTTTT. This chain links TRBV9 with TRBJ2-2, with 13 bases that match TRBD2. J lost 6 bases, V lost 5 bases, and 4 bases had no gene match. The CDR3 runs 15 residues. Germline CDR1 SGDLS, CDR2 YYNGEE.

The gene calls are TRBV11-2 and TRBJ2-1; unclear D gene. This CDR3 is built from 16 residues. Germline CDR1 and CDR2: SGHAT and FQNNGV. V was clipped by 6 bases and J by 7 bases, with 22 bases between them. This CDR3 reads CASSQPGSVRWNEQFF. CDR3 nucleotides: TGTGCCAGCAGTCAACCCGGCAGCGTCCGGTGGAATGAGCAGTTCTTC.